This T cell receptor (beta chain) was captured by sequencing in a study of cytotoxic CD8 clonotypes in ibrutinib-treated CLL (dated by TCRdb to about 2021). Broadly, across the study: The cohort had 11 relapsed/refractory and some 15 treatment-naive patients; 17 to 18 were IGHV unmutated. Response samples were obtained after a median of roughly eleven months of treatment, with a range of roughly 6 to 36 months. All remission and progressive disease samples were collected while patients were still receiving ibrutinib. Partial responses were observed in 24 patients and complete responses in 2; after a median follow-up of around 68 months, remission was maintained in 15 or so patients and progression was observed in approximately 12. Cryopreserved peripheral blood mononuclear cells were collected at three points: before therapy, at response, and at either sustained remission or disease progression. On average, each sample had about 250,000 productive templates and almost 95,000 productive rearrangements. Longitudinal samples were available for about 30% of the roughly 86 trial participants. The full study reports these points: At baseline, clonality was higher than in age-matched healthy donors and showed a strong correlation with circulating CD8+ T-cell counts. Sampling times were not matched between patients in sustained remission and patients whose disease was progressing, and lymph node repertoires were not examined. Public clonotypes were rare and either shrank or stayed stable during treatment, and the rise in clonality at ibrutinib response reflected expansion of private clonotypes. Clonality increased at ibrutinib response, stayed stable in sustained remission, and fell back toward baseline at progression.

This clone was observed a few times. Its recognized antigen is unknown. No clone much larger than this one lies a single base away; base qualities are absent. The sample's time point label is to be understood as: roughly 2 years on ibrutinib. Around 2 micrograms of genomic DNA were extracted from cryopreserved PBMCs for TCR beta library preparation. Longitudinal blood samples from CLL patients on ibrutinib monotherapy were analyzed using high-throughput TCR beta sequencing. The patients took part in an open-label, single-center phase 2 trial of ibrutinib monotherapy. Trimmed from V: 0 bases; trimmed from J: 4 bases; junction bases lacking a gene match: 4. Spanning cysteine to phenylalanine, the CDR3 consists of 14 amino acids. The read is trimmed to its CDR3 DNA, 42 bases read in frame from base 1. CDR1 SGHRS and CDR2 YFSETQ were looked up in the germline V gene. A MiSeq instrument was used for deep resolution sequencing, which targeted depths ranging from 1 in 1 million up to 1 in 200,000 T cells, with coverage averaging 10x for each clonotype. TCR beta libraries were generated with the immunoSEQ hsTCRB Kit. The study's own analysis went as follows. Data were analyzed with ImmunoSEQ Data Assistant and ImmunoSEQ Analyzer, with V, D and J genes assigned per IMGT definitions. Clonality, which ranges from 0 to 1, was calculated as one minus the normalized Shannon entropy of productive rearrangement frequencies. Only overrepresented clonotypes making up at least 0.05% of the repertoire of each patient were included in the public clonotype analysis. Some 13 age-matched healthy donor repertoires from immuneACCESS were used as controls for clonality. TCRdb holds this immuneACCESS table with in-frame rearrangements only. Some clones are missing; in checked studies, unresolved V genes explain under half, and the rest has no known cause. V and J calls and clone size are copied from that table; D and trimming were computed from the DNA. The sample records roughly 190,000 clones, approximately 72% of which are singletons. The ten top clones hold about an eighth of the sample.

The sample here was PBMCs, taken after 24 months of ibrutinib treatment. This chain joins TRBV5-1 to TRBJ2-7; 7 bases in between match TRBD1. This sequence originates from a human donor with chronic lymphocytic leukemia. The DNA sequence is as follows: TGCGCCAGCAGCTTGGGCAGGGGGTTGTACGAGCAGTACTTC. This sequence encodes CASSLGRGLYEQYF.